The 10 T cell receptor beta chains given below trace back to one sample, sequenced in a study of blood T cells in healthy people across ages. The second PCR ran 7 to 11 cycles with a sample-barcoded 5' primer and J-beta primers. TCRdb ran MiXCR on the 5' RACE reads and lists one entry per CDR3 protein. The sample contains 590,000 or so distinct CDR3 sequences, about 30% of which appear only once. Input material: blood. The receptors derive from a woman of 80 years or more in good health.

This chain links TRBV20-1 with TRBJ2-5; possibly TRBD2 for D (5 bases). This CDR3 region has 10 residues. V was shortened by 1 base and J by 10 bases, with 7 bases between the two germline ends. The germline V gene encodes CDR1 DFQATT and CDR2 SNEGSKA (reference sequence). In nucleotides, the CDR3 is TGCAGTGCTAGAGTTGAGGGCCAGTACTTC. This codes for CSARVEGQYF.

Only a few counts were recorded for this clonotype. The rearrangement links TRBV5-1 to TRBJ2-3, with 9 bases fitting TRBD2. Germline-derived CDR1 and CDR2 are SGHRS and YFSETQ. The J segment lost 6 bases and the V segment lost 2 bases, leaving 7 bases of the junction unmatched. This CDR3 region has 15 residues. The CDR3 reads CASSFGRGGPDTQYF. The CDR3 nucleotides are TGCGCCAGCAGCTTTGGGCGGGGGGGCCCGGATACGCAGTATTTT.

This clonotype was recorded many times. The rearrangement uses TRBV6-5 and TRBJ2-5; 10 bases agree with TRBD2. The CDR3 runs 13 residues. V was pared by 10 bases and J by 5 bases, with 7 bases of the junction left unmatched. Looked up from germline, CDR1 is MNHEY and CDR2 is SVGAGI. CDR3 region: CATSGGAGETQYF. The CDR3, as DNA: TGTGCCACCAGCGGGGGGGCCGGGGAGACCCAGTACTTC.

This clonotype was recorded many times. The chain uses TRBV27 and TRBJ2-6; TRBD2 matches at 8 bases. The CDR3 has 17 amino acids. V dropped 10 bases and J dropped 4; count of bases not matched to a gene: 15. Germline assignment: CDR1 MNHEY and CDR2 SMNVEV (reference sequence). Here the CDR3 reads CATSMTGGLYGANVLTF. CDR3 DNA sequence: TGTGCCACCAGCATGACGGGAGGGTTATACGGGGCCAACGTCCTGACTTTC.

As regards this clonotype: A much larger clone differs by one base, so this may be a read error. Without the conserved terminal phenylalanine or tryptophan, this CDR3 likely stems from a read error. The CDR3 is CASSHDRGRFYGYTC. DNA of the CDR3: TGTGCCAGCAGTCACGACAGGGGGCGCTTCTATGGCTACACCTGC. The chain couples TRBV12-3 or TRBV12-4 to TRBJ1-2, with 10 bases identical to TRBD1. The V gene end was trimmed by 5 bases and the J gene end by 4 bases; junction bases not matched to a gene: 7. The CDR3 runs 15 residues.

This clonotype was observed at least ten times. The V and J genes are TRBV15 and TRBJ2-3; D gene uncertain. In germline, CDR1 is LNHNV, CDR2 YYDKDF (reference sequence). The germline V and J ends were trimmed by 3 bases and 2 bases, with 9 bases remaining between them. The CDR3 spans 14 residues. The CDR3 region has the DNA TGTGCCACCAGCAGGGGCCAGTCCACAGATACGCAGTATTTT. It codes for CATSRGQSTDTQYF.

On this clonotype: A read error is possible here, since a much larger clone lies one base away. The chain is built from TRBV6-2 or TRBV6-3 and TRBJ2-1, with TRBD1 matching over 7 bases. Germline V gene sequence: CDR1 MNHEY, CDR2 SVGEGT. The junction had 18 bases not matched to a gene; V was cut back by 6 bases and J by 10 bases. This CDR3 has 16 residues. The CDR3 DNA is TGTGCCAGCAGGCCTTGGACAGGTCAGATCTCCTACGAGCAGTTCTTC. The encoded protein is CASRPWTGQISYEQFF.

In its sample, this clonotype was seen many times. This chain links TRBV3-1 with TRBJ2-7; weak D call: TRBD1 (6 bases). The CDR3 loop spans 15 amino acids. CDR1 and CDR2 from the germline V gene are LGHDT and YNNKEL (reference sequence). The V end lost 1 base, the J end lost 0 bases, and 10 bases lay between the germline ends. CDR3 coding DNA: TGTGCCAGCAGCCAAGCGCCGGACAGCTCCTACGAGCAGTACTTC. This codes for CASSQAPDSSYEQYF.

This rearrangement joins TRBV5-6 to TRBJ2-1; a possible D gene is TRBD1 (5 bases). The CDR3 loop spans 14 amino acids. The V end was cut by 0 bases, the J end by 5 bases, with 9 bases between. Germline loops: CDR1 SGHDT, CDR2 YYEEEE. This CDR3 reads CASSLGTGHNEQFF. In DNA form, the CDR3 reads TGTGCCAGCAGCTTGGGAACAGGCCACAATGAGCAGTTCTTC.

This rearrangement joins TRBV28 to TRBJ2-1; tentative D call: TRBD2 (7 bases). CDR3 length: 14 residues. CDR1 is MDHEN and CDR2 is SYDVKM in the germline V gene. The ends were cut back, 11 bases at V and 2 bases at J, with 16 bases in the middle. CDR3 residues: CAVQGGSTYNEQFF. The CDR3, as DNA: TGTGCCGTACAGGGAGGGAGTACCTACAATGAGCAGTTCTTC.